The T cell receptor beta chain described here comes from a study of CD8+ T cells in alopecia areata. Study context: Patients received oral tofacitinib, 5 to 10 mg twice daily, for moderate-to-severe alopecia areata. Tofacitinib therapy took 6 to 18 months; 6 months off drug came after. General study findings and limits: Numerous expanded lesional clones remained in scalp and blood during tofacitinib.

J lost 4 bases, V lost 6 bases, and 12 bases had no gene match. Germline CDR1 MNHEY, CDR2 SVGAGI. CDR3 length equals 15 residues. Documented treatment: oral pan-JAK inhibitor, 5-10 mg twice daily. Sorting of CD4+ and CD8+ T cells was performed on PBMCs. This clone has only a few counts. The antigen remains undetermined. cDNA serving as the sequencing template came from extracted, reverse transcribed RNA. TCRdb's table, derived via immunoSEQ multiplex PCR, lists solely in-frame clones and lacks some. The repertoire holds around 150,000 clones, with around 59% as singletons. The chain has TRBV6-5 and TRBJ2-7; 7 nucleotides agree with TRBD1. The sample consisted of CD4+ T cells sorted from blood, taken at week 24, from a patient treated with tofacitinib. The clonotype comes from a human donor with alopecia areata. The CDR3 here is CASSDPGQRLYEQYF. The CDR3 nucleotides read TGTGCCAGCAGCGATCCGGGACAGCGACTTTACGAGCAGTACTTC.